The 32 T cell receptor beta chains below all came from one sample that was sequenced in a study of blood T cell repertoires in COVID-19. Only in-frame clones appear in the TCRdb table, and some are missing; sequencing was by immunoSEQ multiplex PCR. The sample records 390,000 or so clones, approximately 90% being singletons. Material for sequencing was PBMCs or T cells enriched from blood (not recorded which). These receptors were taken from a man aged 18 to 29 who had recovered from COVID-19.

The chain carries TRBV28 and TRBJ1-1, with D perhaps TRBD1 (6 bases). Trimming took off 3 bases at V and 3 bases at J, with 20 bases between the two ends. The germline V gene encodes CDR1 MDHEN and CDR2 SYDVKM. This CDR3 contains 17 residues. CDR3 sequence: CASSLLTGSRFDTEAFF. Here the CDR3 DNA reads TGTGCCAGCAGTTTGCTGACAGGTAGTAGGTTTGACACTGAAGCTTTCTTT.

This chain links TRBV7-6 with TRBJ1-2; D might be TRBD1 (6 bases). The V gene's germline CDR1 is SGHVS and CDR2 FNYEAQ. The CDR3 is made up of 16 amino acids. With 1 base removed from V and 2 bases from J, the gap between germline ends came to 14 bases. The CDR3 DNA sequence: TGTGCCAGCAGCTTAGGGGGGCGGATGAAGAACTATGGCTACACCTTC. Translated: CASSLGGRMKNYGYTF.

V usage is TRBV7-9 and J usage is TRBJ2-1; 8 nucleotides align to TRBD1. Germline assignment: CDR1 SEHNR and CDR2 FQNEAQ (reference sequence). The CDR3 length is 17 residues. With V trimmed by 5 bases and J by 8 bases, 17 bases remained unmatched. The CDR3 DNA follows: TGTGCCAGCAGCCAAATACGCAGGGGGCTAAAGGGACATGAGCAGTTCTTC. Protein: CASSQIRRGLKGHEQFF.

The chain links TRBV6-2 or TRBV6-3 to TRBJ1-1; 9 positions agree with TRBD1. Unmatched junction bases numbered 11, after V lost 0 bases and J lost 0 bases. This CDR3 region has 19 residues. CDR1 and CDR2 (germline): MNHEY, SVGEGT. CDR3 region: CASSYSIRDRAEMNTEAFF. The CDR3 DNA reads as TGTGCCAGCAGTTACTCGATTCGGGACAGGGCAGAAATGAACACTGAAGCTTTCTTT.

The chain has TRBV18 and TRBJ2-1, with 14 bases matching TRBD2. J gave up 6 bases and V 6 bases, and 10 bases lay outside the gene matches. The CDR3 contains 17 residues. The germline CDR1 and CDR2 sequences are KGHSH and LQKENI. The CDR3, as DNA: TGTGCCAGCTCGACTGACTACGGACTAGCGGGGGGCAATGAGCAGTTCTTC. The encoded protein is CASSTDYGLAGGNEQFF. Combining the CDR3 with reference TRBV18 and TRBJ2-1 gives the whole variable domain NAGVMQNPRHLVRRRGQEARLRCSPMKGHSHVYWYRQLPEEGLKFMVYLQKENIIDESGMPKERFSAEFPKEGPSILRIQQVVRGDSAAYFCASSTDYGLAGGNEQFFGPGTRLTVL.

V gene TRBV5-4 combines with J gene TRBJ1-4; D might be TRBD1 (6 bases). The CDR3 has 18 residues. Trimming stripped 0 bases from V and 0 bases from J, with 15 bases between. Looked up from germline, CDR1 is SGHNT and CDR2 is YYREEE (reference sequence). The CDR3 DNA follows: TGTGCCAGCAGCTTGGAGGGACACCCGTTTGCAACTAATGAAAAACTGTTTTTT. Its translation is CASSLEGHPFATNEKLFF.

The V call is TRBV11-2, the J call TRBJ2-2, with D maybe TRBD2 (6 bases). Germline V gene sequence: CDR1 SGHAT, CDR2 FQNNGV. V dropped 5 bases and J dropped 5 bases, with 12 bases sitting between them. The CDR3 is 14 residues long. The DNA for the CDR3 is TGTGCCAGCAGCCCCACAGGAGGGACCGGGGAGCTGTTTTTT. Residues: CASSPTGGTGELFF.

The chain couples TRBV7-8 to TRBJ1-5; tentative D call: TRBD1 (5 bases). The CDR3 loop spans 16 amino acids. The V gene's germline CDR1 is SGHVS and CDR2 FQNEAQ. The germline V and J ends were trimmed by 1 base and 4 bases, with 14 bases remaining between them. The DNA for the CDR3 is TGTGCCAGCAGCTTAGGCTCCTGGCAGGGTAATCAGCCCCAGCATTTT. It yields the protein CASSLGSWQGNQPQHF.

The rearrangement links TRBV7-8 to TRBJ1-5, with 9 bases fitting TRBD1. CDR3 length: 14 residues. The germline CDR1 and CDR2 sequences are SGHVS and FQNEAQ. V lost 4 bases and J lost 2; bases outside the gene matches: 0. The chain's CDR3 is CASSWDRGNQPQHF. In nucleotides, the CDR3 is TGTGCCAGCAGCTGGGACAGGGGCAATCAGCCCCAGCATTTT.

This clone was counted only a few times. The chain is built from TRBV2 and TRBJ2-1; a possible D gene is TRBD2 (7 bases). This CDR3 is 14 amino acids long. The germline gives CDR1 SNHLY, CDR2 FYNNEI. V shed 7 bases and J shed 4 bases, with 14 bases lying between them. This chain's CDR3 is CASKGGTNYNEQFF. The DNA of the CDR3 is TGTGCCAGCAAGGGAGGGACAAATTACAATGAGCAGTTCTTC.

This rearrangement joins TRBV5-1 to TRBJ2-7; D might be TRBD1 (6 bases). The CDR3 is 16 residues long. The V and J ends lost 4 bases and 7 bases respectively, with 24 bases between them. CDR1 is SGHRS, CDR2 YFSETQ, per germline. CDR3 region: CASSQIKDRSLREQYF. DNA of the CDR3: TGCGCCAGCAGCCAGATCAAAGACAGGTCCCTACGGGAGCAGTACTTC.

The chain has TRBV11-3 and TRBJ2-7, with D perhaps matching TRBD1 (5 bases). Looked up from germline, CDR1 is SGHNT and CDR2 is YENEEA. CDR3 length: 12 amino acids. Trimming shortened V by 5 bases and J by 4 bases, and 9 bases separated the two germline ends. The CDR3 spells CASSTRVYEQYF. CDR3 sequence (DNA): TGTGCCAGCAGCACCAGGGTTTACGAGCAGTACTTC.

This sequence joins TRBV7-9 and TRBJ2-7; maybe TRBD2 (6 bases). The CDR3 contains 15 residues. Germline V gene data show CDR1 as SEHNR and CDR2 as FQNEAQ (reference sequence). The V and J ends lost 6 bases and 3 bases respectively, with 18 bases between them. This CDR3 reads CASRGGADPNYEQYF. CDR3 bases: TGTGCCAGCAGAGGAGGGGCAGACCCTAACTACGAGCAGTACTTC.

This chain uses TRBV11-2 with TRBJ1-6; 11 nucleotides line up with TRBD1. Trimming at V came to 5 bases and at J to 9 bases, leaving 15 bases not matched to a gene. Germline V gives CDR1 SGHAT, CDR2 FQNNGV. The CDR3 is 18 residues long. CDR3 protein: CASSPTLFPGQGGSPLHF. The CDR3, as DNA: TGTGCCAGCAGCCCCACCCTATTTCCGGGACAGGGGGGTTCACCCCTCCACTTT. Based on the CDR3 plus reference TRBV11-2 and TRBJ1-6, the full variable domain is EAGVAQSPRYKIIEKRQSVAFWCNPISGHATLYWYQQILGQGPKLLIQFQNNGVVDDSQLPKDRFSAERLKGVDSTLKIQPAKLEDSAVYLCASSPTLFPGQGGSPLHFGNGTRLTVT.

V is TRBV6-2 or TRBV6-3 and J is TRBJ1-5; 7 nucleotides line up with TRBD1. The V gene's germline CDR1 is MNHEY and CDR2 SVGEGT. The CDR3 is 14 amino acids. V trimming: 2 bases; J trimming: 6 bases; junction bases outside the gene matches: 4. CDR3 in DNA: TGTGCCAGCAGTTACCCGACAGGGTTTCAGCCCCAGCATTTT. As protein: CASSYPTGFQPQHF.

The chain couples TRBV7-9 to TRBJ1-1; D is perhaps TRBD1 (5 bases). Trimming cost V 2 bases and J 8 bases, with 15 bases left between them. Looked up from germline, CDR1 is SEHNR and CDR2 is FQNEAQ (reference sequence). This CDR3 is built from 14 residues. The CDR3 reads CASSLSVGAPEAFF. CDR3 bases: TGTGCCAGCAGCTTAAGTGTTGGGGCGCCGGAAGCTTTCTTT.

The chain joins TRBV3-1 (or the pseudogene TRBV3-2) to TRBJ1-2; 7 nucleotides line up with TRBD1. With V trimmed by 6 bases and J by 7 bases, 5 bases remained unmatched. The CDR3 has 12 residues. Germline V gene data show CDR1 as LGHDT and CDR2 as YNNKEL (reference sequence). The CDR3 DNA is TGTGCCAGCAGTCGAGACAGGGTTGGCTACACCTTC. Its protein is CASSRDRVGYTF.

V usage is TRBV3-1 (or the pseudogene TRBV3-2) and J usage is TRBJ1-2; the match to TRBD1 covers 10 bases. Germline assignment: CDR1 LGHDT and CDR2 YNNKEL (reference sequence). The trim removed 3 bases at V and 7 bases at J, leaving 8 bases unmatched. This CDR3 spans 15 amino acids. In DNA form, the CDR3 reads TGTGCCAGCAGCCAGACAGGGGGCGGTTGGGGTGGCTACACCTTC. It translates to CASSQTGGGWGGYTF.

The chain carries TRBV5-4 and TRBJ2-3; no firm D call. The CDR3 spans 14 residues. Trimming removed 2 bases from V and 0 bases from J, with 7 bases in between. Germline values: CDR1 SGHNT, CDR2 YYREEE (reference sequence). The CDR3 here is CASSFRGSTDTQYF. The CDR3 DNA is TGTGCCAGCAGCTTTCGAGGCAGCACAGATACGCAGTATTTT.

The rearrangement links TRBV27 to TRBJ2-7, with 8 nucleotides matching TRBD1. This CDR3 is built from 12 residues. V lost 5 bases to trimming and J lost 7 bases; unmatched junction nucleotides: 4. Germline CDR1 MNHEY, CDR2 SMNVEV (reference sequence). The DNA of the CDR3 is TGTGCCAGCAGTCCCTACAGGGGGGAGCAGTACTTC. Translating gives CASSPYRGEQYF.

The chain is built from TRBV4-3 and TRBJ2-1; 11 positions agree with TRBD2. The ends lost 2 bases at V and 5 bases at J; junction bases unmatched: 2. The V gene's germline CDR1 is LGHNA and CDR2 YSLEER. The CDR3 is made up of 15 amino acids. CDR3 protein: CASSQMGLADNEQFF. In DNA, the CDR3 is TGCGCCAGCAGCCAAATGGGACTAGCGGACAATGAGCAGTTCTTC.

This clone was observed a single time. The gene calls are TRBV5-6 and TRBJ1-6; no firm D call. CDR3 size: 15 residues. The V and J ends lost 1 base and 2 bases respectively, with 7 bases between them. Germline lookup yields CDR1 SGHDT and CDR2 YYEEEE. This chain's CDR3 is CASSLRGTYNSPLHF. CDR3 DNA sequence: TGTGCCAGCAGCTTGCGAGGGACCTATAATTCACCCCTCCACTTT.

The chain uses TRBV3-1 (or the pseudogene TRBV3-2) and TRBJ1-1; tentatively, D is TRBD1 (6 bases). The CDR3 runs to 15 residues. The V gene lost 3 bases and the J gene lost 6 bases, with 17 bases spanning the gap. Per germline, CDR1 LGHDT and CDR2 YNNKEL (reference sequence). The CDR3 DNA follows: TGTGCCAGCAGCCAGCGCTTTGGGGGCAAGGCTGAAGCTTTCTTT. This codes for CASSQRFGGKAEAFF.

The genes are TRBV27 and TRBJ2-7; the match to TRBD1 covers 7 bases. V gave up 6 bases and J gave up 6 bases; unmatched junction bases: 14. The CDR3 is made up of 15 amino acids. Germline V gene sequence: CDR1 MNHEY, CDR2 SMNVEV (reference sequence). The DNA of the CDR3 is TGTGCCAGCAGCGGAGGTAGGGGGCTTCTACTCGAGCAGTACTTC. Translation: CASSGGRGLLLEQYF.

The chain couples TRBV5-1 to TRBJ2-7, with TRBD1 matching 7 bases. Per germline, CDR1 SGHRS and CDR2 YFSETQ. CDR3 length: 17 residues. V shed 2 bases, J shed 2 bases, and the junction held 13 bases outside the gene matches. Here the CDR3 reads CASSLDISGQLPYEQYF. The CDR3 nucleotides read TGCGCCAGCAGCTTAGACATATCGGGACAGCTCCCCTACGAGCAGTACTTC.

The genes are TRBV7-9 and TRBJ1-2; no clear D gene. Trimming cost V 1 base and J 2 bases, with 11 bases left between them. Germline assignment: CDR1 SEHNR and CDR2 FQNEAQ (reference sequence). This CDR3 is 15 amino acids long. The CDR3 spells CASSLERGFNYGYTF. For the CDR3, the DNA is TGTGCCAGCAGCTTAGAGAGAGGCTTCAACTATGGCTACACCTTC.

The chain couples TRBV9 to TRBJ2-2; TRBD2 matches at 7 bases. With 0 bases clipped from V and 5 bases from J, the junction kept 7 bases outside the gene matches. Germline-derived CDR1 and CDR2 are SGDLS and YYNGEE. The CDR3 loop spans 16 amino acids. This CDR3 is CASSVGLALGTGELFF. In DNA, the CDR3 is TGTGCCAGCAGCGTAGGACTAGCTTTGGGTACCGGGGAGCTGTTTTTT.

The rearrangement joins TRBV9 to TRBJ2-7; a weak D match, TRBD1 (6 bases). V lost 1 base to trimming and J lost 2 bases, with 16 bases between them. The CDR3 is made up of 16 amino acids. Germline V gene sequence: CDR1 SGDLS, CDR2 YYNGEE. The CDR3 loop reads CASSVPQGHIPYEQYF. DNA for the CDR3: TGTGCCAGCAGCGTACCCCAGGGGCATATACCCTACGAGCAGTACTTC.

The table lists this clone with a count of one. CDR3 sequence reads: CASSLQGNYGYTF. DNA for the CDR3: TGTGCCAGCAGTTTACAGGGTAACTATGGCTACACCTTC. The chain is built from TRBV27 and TRBJ1-2, with a weak D call TRBD1 (5 bases). V shed 2 bases and J shed 1 base, with 5 bases lying between them. The germline V gene has CDR1 MNHEY and CDR2 SMNVEV (reference sequence). This CDR3 has 13 amino acids.

V is TRBV2 and J is TRBJ1-3, with 9 bases identical to TRBD1. This CDR3 has 15 amino acids. Germline V CDR1 and CDR2: SNHLY, FYNNEI. Trimming removed 5 bases from V and 0 bases from J; junction bases left unmatched: 2. This CDR3 reads CASSTDRGSGNTIYF. The CDR3 DNA reads as TGTGCCAGCAGTACGGACAGGGGCTCTGGAAACACCATATATTTT.

The chain recombines TRBV7-2 with TRBJ2-7; 8 nucleotides align to TRBD2. CDR3 length: 15 residues. With V trimmed by 4 bases and J by 0 bases, 5 bases remained unmatched. Germline-derived CDR1 and CDR2 are SGHTA and FQGNSA. The CDR3 nucleotides read TGTGCCAGCAGCTCTACTAGCGGTAGCTCCTACGAGCAGTACTTC. Translated: CASSSTSGSSYEQYF.

This chain connects TRBV6-2 or TRBV6-3 to TRBJ1-5; TRBD1 matches at 8 bases. V was pared by 6 bases and J by 5 bases, with 6 bases of the junction left unmatched. Germline-derived CDR1 and CDR2 are MNHEY and SVGEGT. This CDR3 has 14 amino acids. CDR3 DNA: TGTGCCAGCAGCTGGACAGGGTCGGATCAGCCCCAGCATTTT. It encodes CASSWTGSDQPQHF.